Below, 20 T cell receptor beta chains from the same sample are listed, as sequenced in a study of T cells in Graves' hyperthyroidism and ophthalmopathy. TCR beta CDR3 regions were amplified from RNA transcripts. HTBI primers were employed in a first-round RT-PCR of the TCR CDR3. Each CDR3 protein is one row after TCRdb ran MiXCR on the multiplex PCR reads. The data contain around 200,000 distinct CDR3 sequences, around 16% of them singletons. The sample consisted of blood. Receptors originate from a man in his forties with Graves' hyperthyroidism.

This clonotype was seen at least ten times. The chain employs TRBV28 and TRBJ1-3; a weak D match, TRBD1 (6 bases). This CDR3 contains 15 residues. Trimming took 7 bases from V and 4 from J, leaving 17 bases between them. Germline CDR1 and CDR2: MDHEN and SYDVKM. CDR3 DNA: TGTGCCAGCAAGCTGAGGGGGTCTCACGGAAACACCATATATTTT. Translation: CASKLRGSHGNTIYF.

This clonotype has ten or more counts. The junction and the germline gene differ at one end; a read error may be behind it. The chain recombines TRBV7-7 with TRBJ2-2; D not resolved. Per germline, CDR1 SSHAT and CDR2 FNYEAQ (reference sequence). The CDR3 is made up of 16 amino acids. This chain's CDR3 is CASSLAAASNTGELFF. The CDR3 bases are TGTGCTAGCAGCTTGGCGGCAGCTTCGAACACCGGGGAGCTGTTTTTT.

The CDR3 sequence: CASSPNLLALENEAFF. The CDR3 DNA is TGTGCCAGCAGTCCAAACCTCTTGGCCCTAGAAAATGAAGCTTTCTTT. J is TRBJ1-1 and V is TRBV27, with D uncertain. V was clipped by 5 bases and J by 7 bases, with 23 bases between them. The CDR3 covers 16 residues. Germline values: CDR1 MNHEY, CDR2 SMNVEV (reference sequence).

This chain links TRBV24-1 with TRBJ2-1; 7 nucleotides align to TRBD1. The junction had 2 bases not matched to a gene; V was cut back by 4 bases and J by 3 bases. The CDR3 is 14 amino acids. CDR1 and CDR2 (germline): KGHDR, SFDVKD. The CDR3 DNA reads TGTGCCACCAGTGACCGGGACAGCTACAATGAGCAGTTCTTC. Translation: CATSDRDSYNEQFF.

The genes are TRBV2 and TRBJ1-1; D gene uncertain. From germline, CDR1 is SNHLY and CDR2 FYNNEI. V was cut by 2 bases and J by 7 bases, with 5 bases left in between. This CDR3 has 11 residues. The CDR3 loop reads CASSERIEAFF. For the CDR3, the DNA is TGTGCCAGCAGTGAAAGGATTGAAGCTTTCTTT.

The chain carries TRBV5-1 and TRBJ2-6; no firm D call. Germline CDR1 SGHRS, CDR2 YFSETQ. This CDR3 spans 16 amino acids. Trimming cost V 0 bases and J 0 bases, with 7 bases left between them. CDR3 region: CASSLDSGSGANVLTF. CDR3 coding DNA: TGCGCCAGCAGCTTGGATTCGGGCTCTGGGGCCAACGTCCTGACTTTC.

This clonotype was seen ten or more times. The V and J genes are TRBV11-2 and TRBJ2-7; D may be TRBD1 (5 bases). CDR3 length equals 12 residues. The germline gives CDR1 SGHAT, CDR2 FQNNGV. Trimming cost V 2 bases and J 3 bases, with 5 bases left between them. The CDR3 loop reads CASSLQGYEQYF. In DNA form, the CDR3 reads TGTGCCAGCAGCTTACAGGGCTACGAGCAGTACTTC.

This clonotype was detected many times. CDR3 DNA sequence: TGTGCCAGCTCACCACCGAGGACAGGGCTCTTCGCCGAGCAGTACTTC. Translated: CASSPPRTGLFAEQYF. The V call is TRBV18, the J call TRBJ2-7; 8 nucleotides agree with TRBD1. Germline-derived CDR1 and CDR2 are KGHSH and LQKENI. Unmatched junction bases numbered 10, after V lost 0 bases and J lost 6 bases. CDR3 length: 16 amino acids.

As regards this clonotype: This could be a read error, since a much larger clone is one nucleotide away. The genes are TRBV20-1 and TRBJ2-6; D is unresolved. Germline CDR1 DFQATT, CDR2 SNEGSKA (reference sequence). This CDR3 is 13 amino acids long. The germline V and J ends were trimmed by 6 bases and 2 bases, with 8 bases remaining between them. The DNA for the CDR3 is TGCAGTGCATGGTCGGCTGGGGCCAACGTCCTGACTTTC. It encodes CSAWSAGANVLTF.

The sample holds a few counts of this clonotype. V and J are TRBV5-4 and TRBJ2-6; the D gene is possibly TRBD1 (5 bases). V lost 2 bases and J lost 0, with 6 bases in between. Germline-derived CDR1 and CDR2 are SGHNT and YYREEE (reference sequence). This CDR3 is 15 amino acids long. The CDR3: CASSFDSSGANVLTF. As DNA, the CDR3 is TGTGCCAGCAGCTTCGACAGCTCTGGGGCCAACGTCCTGACTTTC.

This clonotype was seen repeatedly, ten times or more. This chain uses TRBV2 with TRBJ2-5; D gene unclear. The CDR3 is made up of 12 amino acids. The V end was cut by 2 bases, the J end by 3 bases, with 4 bases between. Per the germline V gene, CDR1 is SNHLY and CDR2 is FYNNEI. This CDR3 is CASSEQEETQYF. Here the CDR3 DNA reads TGTGCCAGCAGTGAACAGGAAGAGACCCAGTACTTC.

This clonotype was counted between two and nine times. CDR3: CSAKERGYTGELFF. For the CDR3, the DNA is TGCAGTGCTAAGGAGCGGGGGTACACCGGGGAGCTGTTTTTT. The chain joins TRBV20-1 to TRBJ2-2, with 8 positions matching TRBD2. V shed 4 bases, J shed 3 bases, and the junction held 4 bases outside the gene matches. The CDR3 runs 14 residues. Germline V CDR1 and CDR2: DFQATT, SNEGSKA (reference sequence).

The CDR3 reads CSVEWGYTF. CDR3 in DNA: TGCAGCGTTGAATGGGGCTACACCTTC. The chain uses TRBV29-1 and TRBJ1-2; D call uncertain. This CDR3 has 9 amino acids. V lost 2 bases, J lost 8 bases, and 3 bases lay in between. Germline CDR1 SQVTM, CDR2 ANQGSEA.

Ten or more counts support this clonotype. This chain joins TRBV20-1 and TRBJ1-4; D uncertain. With 5 bases removed from V and 8 bases from J, the gap between germline ends came to 15 bases. CDR3 size: 13 residues. Germline assignment: CDR1 DFQATT and CDR2 SNEGSKA (reference sequence). For the CDR3, the DNA is TGCAGTGCTCGGCCCCCCAATGGGGAAAAACTGTTTTTT. Translated, it gives CSARPPNGEKLFF.

This clonotype was detected many times. The CDR3 sequence: CASTDPATTEAFF. Here the CDR3 DNA reads TGTGCCAGCACCGACCCGGCGACCACTGAAGCTTTCTTT. V is TRBV6-2 or TRBV6-3 and J is TRBJ1-1; D call uncertain. This CDR3 contains 13 residues. V was shortened by 7 bases and J by 4 bases, with 13 bases between the two germline ends. Germline V gene data show CDR1 as MNHEY and CDR2 as SVGEGT.

This clonotype appeared many times. This rearrangement joins TRBV7-2 to TRBJ2-3; 7 bases match TRBD2. Germline V gene sequence: CDR1 SGHTA, CDR2 FQGNSA. CDR3 length equals 15 residues. Losses at the gene ends were 6 bases for V and 5 bases for J; bases not matched to a gene: 11. CDR3 coding DNA: TGTGCCAGCAGACGAAGCGGGGTTGGGGGAGATACGCAGTATTTT. Translation: CASRRSGVGGDTQYF. The full variable domain, in which reference TRBV7-2 and TRBJ2-3 provide the parts outside the CDR3, is GAGVSQSPSNKVTEKGKDVELRCDPISGHTALYWYRQSLGQGLEFLIYFQGNSAPDKSGLPSDRFSAERTGGSVSTLTIQRTQQEDSAVYLCASRRSGVGGDTQYFGPGTRLTVL.

Ten or more counts support this clonotype. V and J are TRBV6-1 and TRBJ1-1, with 9 nucleotides matching TRBD1. V shed 8 bases and J 12 bases; nucleotides not matched to a gene: 10. Per the germline V gene, CDR1 is MNHNS and CDR2 is SASEGT. The CDR3 sequence is 12 residues long. The CDR3 DNA is TGTGCCAGCCATACCGGGACAGGGACGACTTTCTTT. It codes for CASHTGTGTTFF.

The chain combines TRBV19 with TRBJ2-2; D is possibly TRBD1 or TRBD2 (5 bases each). This CDR3 is 13 amino acids long. V was pared by 3 bases and J by 3 bases, with 5 bases between. Germline-derived CDR1 and CDR2 are LNHDA and SQIVND (reference sequence). The DNA for the CDR3 is TGTGCCAGTAGTATGGGGGACACCGGGGAGCTGTTTTTT. This encodes CASSMGDTGELFF.

This clonotype was detected many times. The chain joins TRBV4-3 to TRBJ1-1; D unresolved. V shed 0 bases and J shed 1 base, with 6 bases lying between them. The CDR3 spans 14 residues. Germline assignment: CDR1 LGHNA and CDR2 YSLEER. This CDR3 is CASSQDPPNTEAFF. In DNA, the CDR3 is TGCGCCAGCAGCCAAGACCCACCGAACACTGAAGCTTTCTTT.

This clonotype was observed a handful of times. CDR3 loop: CASSRDLGTVYGYTF. DNA for the CDR3: TGTGCCAGCAGCCGGGATCTCGGGACAGTCTATGGCTACACCTTC. The chain uses TRBV5-4 and TRBJ1-2; 7 positions agree with TRBD1. V dropped 4 bases and J dropped 4; count of bases not matched to a gene: 10. The CDR3 contains 15 residues. Germline V CDR1 and CDR2: SGHNT, YYREEE (reference sequence). Combining the CDR3 with reference TRBV5-4 and TRBJ1-2 gives the whole variable domain ETGVTQSPTHLIKTRGQQVTLRCSSQSGHNTVSWYQQALGQGPQFIFQYYREEENGRGNFPPRFSGLQFPNYSSELNVNALELDDSALYLCASSRDLGTVYGYTFGSGTRLTVV.